This T cell receptor (beta chain) was obtained from a study of T cells in Graves' hyperthyroidism and ophthalmopathy. The sample holds many counts of this clonotype. Regions amplified from RNA transcripts were the TCR beta CDR3 regions. HTBI primers were the set used in a first-round RT-PCR of the TCR CDR3. TCRdb fed the multiplex PCR reads into MiXCR, producing one record per CDR3 protein. The repertoire has hundreds of thousands of distinct CDR3 sequences, about 15% of them found once; the top ten carry less than 15%. Germline values: CDR1 PRHDT, CDR2 FYEKMQ (reference sequence). Trimming removed 0 bases at V and 5 bases at J, with 22 bases between. CDR3 length equals 18 residues.

The TCR comes from a man younger than 35 with Graves' ophthalmopathy. Sequencing used blood. The chain employs TRBV13 and TRBJ1-2; TRBD1 is a possible D gene (5 bases). In DNA form, the CDR3 reads TGTGCCAGCAGCTTAGGCCGGGGGTCTCCCCACCCCCAATATGGCTACACCTTC. This translates into CASSLGRGSPHPQYGYTF.